A selection of T cell receptor beta chains follows, all from one sample in a study of T-cell memory formation after mild COVID-19. TCRdb ran MiXCR on the 5' RACE reads and lists one entry per CDR3 protein. In the table there are 550,000 to 700,000 distinct CDR3 sequences, approximately 15% of which are singletons. Specimen: PBMCs or a T cell subset sorted from them (not recorded which). Receptors originate from an adult woman who had mild COVID-19 (a few samples of this study predate the infection). Cell type and time point are not known. Both conserved end residues are part of each CDR3. D genes are given only for firm matches. Not every row has a clone size; where given, it reads once, few, many or a size class.

v_call: TRBV4-3; cdr3_length: 15; d_call: TRBD2; j_call: TRBJ2-7; clone_size: NA; cdr3_nt: TGCGCCAGCAGCCAGATAGCGGGCCTCTCCTACGAGCAGTACTTC; cdr3_aa: CASSQIAGLSYEQYF
v_call: TRBV12-3/TRBV12-4; cdr3_length: 15; d_call: TRBD1; j_call: TRBJ1-4; clone_size: NA; cdr3_nt: TGTGCCAGCAGTTCCGACAGGGAGTTCCGTGAAAAACTGTTTTTT; cdr3_aa: CASSSDREFREKLFF
v_call: TRBV29-1; cdr3_length: 13; d_call: NA; j_call: TRBJ1-2; clone_size: NA; cdr3_nt: TGCAGCGCGGCGCGGACAGTCGGCTATGGCTACACCTTC; cdr3_aa: CSAARTVGYGYTF
v_call: TRBV6-6; cdr3_length: 13; d_call: TRBD2; j_call: TRBJ2-7; clone_size: many; cdr3_nt: TGTGCCAGCAGTTATAGCGGGACTAGCGAGCAGTACTTC; cdr3_aa: CASSYSGTSEQYF
v_call: TRBV6-5; cdr3_length: 17; d_call: NA; j_call: TRBJ1-2; clone_size: NA; cdr3_nt: TGTGCCAGCAGTTACTCGAGGCTATGGGGGCGCTTCTATGGCTACACCTTC; cdr3_aa: CASSYSRLWGRFYGYTF
v_call: TRBV6-2/TRBV6-3; cdr3_length: 13; d_call: NA; j_call: TRBJ1-1; clone_size: NA; cdr3_nt: TGTGCCAGCAGCTCCGCAACAGGGTTTGAAGCTTTCTTT; cdr3_aa: CASSSATGFEAFF
v_call: TRBV20-1; cdr3_length: 14; d_call: TRBD1; j_call: TRBJ2-1; clone_size: NA; cdr3_nt: TGCAGTGCGATAGACAGGGAAGTACACAATGAGCAGTTCTTC; cdr3_aa: CSAIDREVHNEQFF
v_call: TRBV11-2; cdr3_length: 14; d_call: NA; j_call: TRBJ1-6; clone_size: NA; cdr3_nt: TGTGCCAGCACGGAACGGACAGTTAATTCACCCCTCCACTTT; cdr3_aa: CASTERTVNSPLHF
v_call: TRBV9; cdr3_length: 14; d_call: NA; j_call: TRBJ1-1; clone_size: few; cdr3_nt: TGTGCCAGCAGCGTAAGAGGGTTAAACACTGAAGCTTTCTTT; cdr3_aa: CASSVRGLNTEAFF
v_call: TRBV7-9; cdr3_length: 12; d_call: TRBD1; j_call: TRBJ1-2; clone_size: NA; cdr3_nt: TGTGCCAGCAGCTTAGCGGGACAGGGCTACACCTTC; cdr3_aa: CASSLAGQGYTF
v_call: TRBV20-1; cdr3_length: 12; d_call: NA; j_call: TRBJ2-1; clone_size: NA; cdr3_nt: TGCAGTGCCCCCTGGACGAACAATGAGCAGTTCTTC; cdr3_aa: CSAPWTNNEQFF
v_call: TRBV5-1; cdr3_length: 15; d_call: NA; j_call: TRBJ2-3; clone_size: few; cdr3_nt: TGCGCCAGCAGCTTTTCGCGGGGAGGCGCAGATACGCAGTATTTT; cdr3_aa: CASSFSRGGADTQYF
v_call: TRBV5-6; cdr3_length: 16; d_call: NA; j_call: TRBJ1-2; clone_size: NA; cdr3_nt: TGTGCCAGCAGCTTATCCGGGGGATCTACTGTCTATGGCTACACCTTC; cdr3_aa: CASSLSGGSTVYGYTF
v_call: TRBV24-1; cdr3_length: 15; d_call: NA; j_call: TRBJ2-3; clone_size: NA; cdr3_nt: TGTGCCACCAGTCTGGGTGGGGGGCCCACAGATACGCAGTATTTT; cdr3_aa: CATSLGGGPTDTQYF
v_call: TRBV16; cdr3_length: 15; d_call: NA; j_call: TRBJ1-1; clone_size: NA; cdr3_nt: TGTGCCAGCAGCCAATCCCGGCGGCAGTCGAACGAAGCTTTCTTT; cdr3_aa: CASSQSRRQSNEAFF
v_call: TRBV29-1; cdr3_length: 12; d_call: NA; j_call: TRBJ2-1; clone_size: NA; cdr3_nt: TGCAGCGTGGGACGGACCTACAATGAGCAGTTCTTC; cdr3_aa: CSVGRTYNEQFF
v_call: TRBV20-1; cdr3_length: 13; d_call: TRBD1; j_call: TRBJ1-2; clone_size: NA; cdr3_nt: TGCAGTGCTAGAGAGGACAGGGGCTATGGCTACACCTTC; cdr3_aa: CSAREDRGYGYTF
v_call: TRBV9; cdr3_length: 16; d_call: TRBD1; j_call: TRBJ1-3; clone_size: NA; cdr3_nt: TGTGCCAGCAGCGTAGCTGGTAGGGGGCCTGGAAACACCATATATTTT; cdr3_aa: CASSVAGRGPGNTIYF
v_call: TRBV7-2; cdr3_length: 15; d_call: TRBD2; j_call: TRBJ2-7; clone_size: once; cdr3_nt: TGTGCCAGCAGCCCTCTCGGGCGGGAGGCTTCCGAGCAGTACTTC; cdr3_aa: CASSPLGREASEQYF
v_call: TRBV6-6; cdr3_length: 14; d_call: NA; j_call: TRBJ1-2; clone_size: NA; cdr3_nt: TGTGCCAGCAGTTACTCGTACGGTGTCTCAGGCTACACCTTC; cdr3_aa: CASSYSYGVSGYTF
v_call: TRBV6-1; cdr3_length: 15; d_call: NA; j_call: TRBJ2-7; clone_size: NA; cdr3_nt: TGTGCCAGCAGTGAAAAGGGGACCGGCTCCTACGAGCAGTACTTC; cdr3_aa: CASSEKGTGSYEQYF
v_call: TRBV9; cdr3_length: 15; d_call: NA; j_call: TRBJ2-3; clone_size: NA; cdr3_nt: TGTGCCAGCAGCGTGGGTCTAGCTAGAACAGATACGCAGTATTTT; cdr3_aa: CASSVGLARTDTQYF
v_call: TRBV5-1; cdr3_length: 17; d_call: TRBD1; j_call: TRBJ2-5; clone_size: many; cdr3_nt: TGCGCCAGCAGCTTAGCAGCTACAGGGGCGTCGGAGGAGACCCAGTACTTC; cdr3_aa: CASSLAATGASEETQYF
v_call: TRBV7-6; cdr3_length: 13; d_call: NA; j_call: TRBJ1-2; clone_size: NA; cdr3_nt: TGTGCCAGCAGCTTAGGGGCCAGGGACGGCTACACCTTC; cdr3_aa: CASSLGARDGYTF
v_call: TRBV20-1; cdr3_length: 14; d_call: TRBD1; j_call: TRBJ1-2; clone_size: NA; cdr3_nt: TGCAGTGCAATCTCGACAGGGAGATACTATGGCTACACCTTC; cdr3_aa: CSAISTGRYYGYTF
v_call: TRBV12-3/TRBV12-4; cdr3_length: 13; d_call: NA; j_call: TRBJ1-6; clone_size: few; cdr3_nt: TGTGCCAGCAGCCCTGGGGCCCCTCCATCCCTCCACTTT; cdr3_aa: CASSPGAPPSLHF
v_call: TRBV19; cdr3_length: 13; d_call: NA; j_call: TRBJ1-5; clone_size: NA; cdr3_nt: TGTGCGACCGGTGAGAATAGCAATCAGCCCCAGCATTTT; cdr3_aa: CATGENSNQPQHF
v_call: TRBV20-1; cdr3_length: 17; d_call: NA; j_call: TRBJ2-1; clone_size: few; cdr3_nt: TGCAGTGCGGCCCCTTCGGGACTGCGAAGCTCCTACAATGAGCAGTTCTTC; cdr3_aa: CSAAPSGLRSSYNEQFF